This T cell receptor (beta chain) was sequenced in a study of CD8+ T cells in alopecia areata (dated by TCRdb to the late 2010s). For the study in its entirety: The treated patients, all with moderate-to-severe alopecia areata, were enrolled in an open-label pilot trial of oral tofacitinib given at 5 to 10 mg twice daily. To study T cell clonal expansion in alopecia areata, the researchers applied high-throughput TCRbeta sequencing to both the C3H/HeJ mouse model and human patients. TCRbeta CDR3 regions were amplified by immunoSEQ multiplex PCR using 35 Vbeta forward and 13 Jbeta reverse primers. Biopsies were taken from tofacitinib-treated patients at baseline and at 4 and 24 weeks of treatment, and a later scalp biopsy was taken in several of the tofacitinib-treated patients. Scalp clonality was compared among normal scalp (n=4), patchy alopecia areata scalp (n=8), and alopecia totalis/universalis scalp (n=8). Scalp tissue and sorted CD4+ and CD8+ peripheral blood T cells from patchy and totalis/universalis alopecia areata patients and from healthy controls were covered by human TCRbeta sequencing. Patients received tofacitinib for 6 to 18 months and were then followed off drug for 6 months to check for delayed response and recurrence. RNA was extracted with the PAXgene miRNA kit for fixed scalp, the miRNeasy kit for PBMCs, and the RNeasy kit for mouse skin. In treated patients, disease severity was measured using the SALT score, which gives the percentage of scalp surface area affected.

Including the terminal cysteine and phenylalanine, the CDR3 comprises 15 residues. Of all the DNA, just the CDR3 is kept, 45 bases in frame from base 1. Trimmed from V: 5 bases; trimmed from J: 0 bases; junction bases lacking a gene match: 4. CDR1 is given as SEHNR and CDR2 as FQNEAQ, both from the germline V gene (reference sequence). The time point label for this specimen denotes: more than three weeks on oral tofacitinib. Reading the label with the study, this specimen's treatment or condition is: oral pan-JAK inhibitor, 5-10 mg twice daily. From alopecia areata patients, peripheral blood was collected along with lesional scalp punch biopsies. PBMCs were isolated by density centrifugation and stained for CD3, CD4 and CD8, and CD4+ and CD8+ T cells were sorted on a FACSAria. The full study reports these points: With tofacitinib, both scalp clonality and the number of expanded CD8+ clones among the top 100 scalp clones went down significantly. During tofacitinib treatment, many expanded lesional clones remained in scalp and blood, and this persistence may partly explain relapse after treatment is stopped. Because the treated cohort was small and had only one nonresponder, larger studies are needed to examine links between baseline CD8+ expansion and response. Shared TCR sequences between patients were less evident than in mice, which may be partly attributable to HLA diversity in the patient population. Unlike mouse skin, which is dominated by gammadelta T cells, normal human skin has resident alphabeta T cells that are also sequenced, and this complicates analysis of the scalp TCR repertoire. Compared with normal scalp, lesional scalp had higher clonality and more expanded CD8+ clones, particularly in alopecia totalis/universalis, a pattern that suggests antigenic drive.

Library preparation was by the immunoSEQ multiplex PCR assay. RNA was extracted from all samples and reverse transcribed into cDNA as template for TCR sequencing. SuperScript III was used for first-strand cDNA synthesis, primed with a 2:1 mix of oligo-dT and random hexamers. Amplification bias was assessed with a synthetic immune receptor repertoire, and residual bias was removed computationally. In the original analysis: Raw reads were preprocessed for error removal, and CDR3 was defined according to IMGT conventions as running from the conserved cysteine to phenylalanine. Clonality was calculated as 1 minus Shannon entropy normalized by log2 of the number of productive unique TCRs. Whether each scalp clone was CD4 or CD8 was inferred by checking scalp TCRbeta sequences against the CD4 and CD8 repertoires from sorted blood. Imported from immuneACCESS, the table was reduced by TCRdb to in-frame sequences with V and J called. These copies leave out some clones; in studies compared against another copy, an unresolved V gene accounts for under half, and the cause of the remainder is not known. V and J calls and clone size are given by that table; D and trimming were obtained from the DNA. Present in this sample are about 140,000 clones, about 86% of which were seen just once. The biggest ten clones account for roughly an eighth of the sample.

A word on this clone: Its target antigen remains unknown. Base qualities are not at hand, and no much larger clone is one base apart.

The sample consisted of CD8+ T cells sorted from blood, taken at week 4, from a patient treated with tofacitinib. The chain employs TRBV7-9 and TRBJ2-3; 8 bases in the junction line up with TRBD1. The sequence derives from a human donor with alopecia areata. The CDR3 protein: CASSRQGSSTDTQYF. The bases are TGTGCCAGCAGCCGACAGGGGTCTAGCACAGATACGCAGTATTTT.